This T cell receptor (beta chain) is from a study of OX40 agonist ivuxolimab in advanced cancers. In regard to this clone: Its antigen is unidentified.

Here immunoSEQ multiplex PCR was the method, and the copy in TCRdb shows in-frame clones only, minus some. The sample records around 56,000 clones, around four fifths being singletons. Trimming left V 6 bases short and J 8 bases short, with 22 bases between. CDR1 is LNHDA and CDR2 is SQIVND in the germline V gene (reference sequence). The length of the CDR3 is 16 residues. Study-wide points: There were, on average, more expanded clones in CD8+ T cells than in CD4+.

This chain joins TRBV19 and TRBJ2-2; possible D gene TRBD1, 7 bases. Source: CD4+ or CD8+ T cells sorted from blood, taken in a trial of the OX40 agonist ivuxolimab. This receptor was obtained from an adult with an advanced solid tumor such as melanoma, head and neck, liver or kidney cancer. CDR3 amino acids: CASRDPTTGRIGELFF. In DNA, the CDR3 is TGTGCCAGTAGAGACCCAACGACAGGGAGGATTGGGGAGCTGTTTTTT.